The 19 T cell receptor beta chains presented below share a single source sample, sequenced in a study of cytomegalovirus exposure and HLA in healthy donors. Researchers ran the PCR with 60 Vbeta and 13 Jbeta primers. Here immunoSEQ multiplex PCR was the method, and the copy in TCRdb shows in-frame clones only, minus some. The repertoire has tens of thousands of clones, 65% to 75% of them found once; the top ten carry 20% to 25%. The sample comprised PBMCs. The origin of the receptors is a man in his fifties in good health and CMV-seropositive.

Notes on this clone: At one boundary the junction diverges from the germline segment, which might be a read error. The V call is TRBV5-1, the J call TRBJ1-6; tentative D call: TRBD1 (6 bases). The germline V gene has CDR1 SGHRS and CDR2 YFSETQ. The CDR3 is made up of 15 amino acids. The CDR3 nucleotides are TGCGCCAGCAGTTTGGAGGGACAACCCAATTCACCCCTCCACTTT. Protein product: CASSLEGQPNSPLHF.

This chain links TRBV5-1 with TRBJ2-3, with a tentative D call TRBD2 (5 bases). Germline CDR1 is SGHRS and CDR2 is YFSETQ. The V end lost 4 bases, the J end lost 0 bases, and 9 bases lay between the germline ends. The CDR3 runs to 14 residues. The CDR3 coding sequence is TGCGCCAGCAGCCGCGAGGGAAGCACAGATACGCAGTATTTT. Its translation: CASSREGSTDTQYF.

The rearrangement uses TRBV5-1 and TRBJ1-2; no reliable D call. CDR1 SGHRS and CDR2 YFSETQ come from the germline V gene. The CDR3 loop spans 14 amino acids. Trimming cost V 0 bases and J 0 bases, with 6 bases left between them. Here the CDR3 reads CASSLAQTNYGYTF. The DNA of the CDR3 is TGCGCCAGCAGCTTGGCACAGACTAACTATGGCTACACCTTC.

The V and J genes are TRBV30 and TRBJ1-5; 9 bases map to TRBD1. Germline-derived CDR1 and CDR2 are GTSNPN and SVGIG (reference sequence). V lost 0 bases, J lost 7 bases, and 1 base stayed unmatched. The CDR3 consists of 13 residues. CDR3 nucleotide sequence: TGTGCCTGGAGTGTACAGGGGGCGCAGCCCCAGCATTTT. Its protein product is CAWSVQGAQPQHF.

The V and J genes are TRBV5-1 and TRBJ2-3; D uncertain. There are 11 residues in the CDR3. The V end was cut by 5 bases, the J end by 4 bases, with 5 bases between. The V gene's germline CDR1 is SGHRS and CDR2 YFSETQ. The CDR3 nucleotides are TGCGCCAGCAGGGCGGCAGATACGCAGTATTTT. Protein product: CASRAADTQYF.

The chain links TRBV2 to TRBJ2-3, with 11 bases that match TRBD2. The J segment lost 2 bases and the V segment lost 7 bases, leaving 5 bases of the junction unmatched. CDR3 length: 15 residues. In germline, CDR1 is SNHLY, CDR2 FYNNEI. The CDR3 region has the DNA TGTGCCAGCATGGGACTAGCGGACCTCACAGATACGCAGTATTTT. It yields the protein CASMGLADLTDTQYF.

DNA for the CDR3: TGCGCCAGCAGCTTGGGTACGGACAATGAGCAGTTCTTC. Translating it yields CASSLGTDNEQFF. The V call is TRBV5-1, the J call TRBJ2-1, with D unresolved. From germline, CDR1 is SGHRS and CDR2 YFSETQ. The CDR3 covers 13 residues. Trimming stripped 0 bases from V and 5 bases from J, with 6 bases between.

The V and J genes are TRBV5-4 and TRBJ2-7; tentative D call: TRBD2 (6 bases). Germline V gene data show CDR1 as SGHNT and CDR2 as YYREEE (reference sequence). This CDR3 contains 14 residues. V lost 4 bases and J lost 4, with 15 bases in between. CDR3 loop: CASSPGGIVYEQYF. CDR3 nucleotide sequence: TGTGCCAGCAGCCCAGGCGGGATCGTGTACGAGCAGTACTTC.

The chain carries TRBV6-6 and TRBJ2-2; D remains unclear. The germline V and J ends were trimmed by 1 base and 7 bases, with 16 bases remaining between them. CDR1 MNHNY and CDR2 SVGAGI come from the germline V gene (reference sequence). This CDR3 is built from 16 residues. The DNA of the CDR3 is TGTGCCAGCAGTTACTTTTCCGCGGAGTACAACGGGGAGCTGTTTTTT. Residues: CASSYFSAEYNGELFF.

The chain links TRBV5-6 to TRBJ2-5, with D possibly being TRBD2 (5 bases). The V end lost 6 bases, the J end lost 5 bases, and 20 bases lay between the germline ends. Germline-derived CDR1 and CDR2 are SGHDT and YYEEEE. The CDR3 runs 15 residues. CDR3 DNA: TGTGCCAGCACTGAGGGCGGGTCGAGAGAGGAGACCCAGTACTTC. Translation: CASTEGGSREETQYF.

This chain uses TRBV5-1 with TRBJ2-5; 10 bases fit TRBD1. V shed 4 bases and J 4 bases; nucleotides not matched to a gene: 4. The germline V gene has CDR1 SGHRS and CDR2 YFSETQ. The CDR3 has 14 residues. The CDR3, as DNA: TGCGCCAGCAGCGTCGGGACAGGGGCAGAGACCCAGTACTTC. Encoded protein: CASSVGTGAETQYF. The whole variable domain, filled in from reference TRBV5-1 and TRBJ2-5, reads KAGVTQTPRYLIKTRGQQVTLSCSPISGHRSVSWYQQTPGQGLQFLFEYFSETQRNKGNFPGRFSGRQFSNSRSEMNVSTLELGDSALYLCASSVGTGAETQYFGPGTRLLVL.

The chain couples TRBV7-9 to TRBJ1-5; D remains ambiguous. The CDR3 is made up of 13 amino acids. Trimming removed 3 bases from V and 2 bases from J, with 5 bases in between. The germline CDR1 and CDR2 sequences are SEHNR and FQNEAQ (reference sequence). The CDR3 nucleotides read TGTGCCAGCAGCTTCGGGGGCAATCAGCCCCAGCATTTT. Translated, it gives CASSFGGNQPQHF.

The V gene is TRBV7-9, the J gene TRBJ2-1, with TRBD2 matching 7 bases. This CDR3 is 12 amino acids long. Losses at the gene ends were 6 bases for V and 9 bases for J; bases not matched to a gene: 5. Germline V gene lookup returns CDR1 SEHNR and CDR2 FQNEAQ (reference sequence). CDR3 sequence: CASRAGLGEQFF. CDR3 coding DNA: TGTGCCAGCAGAGCGGGGCTGGGTGAGCAGTTCTTC.

This clone was recorded a few times. The chain recombines TRBV7-2 with TRBJ1-1; 7 nucleotides agree with TRBD1. The V segment lost 3 bases and the J segment 7 bases; nucleotides outside the gene matches: 8. In germline, CDR1 is SGHTA, CDR2 FQGNSA. CDR3 length equals 14 residues. CDR3 nucleotides: TGTGCCAGCAGCTTCCGGGACAGCCCCTTTGAAGCTTTCTTT. Translating gives CASSFRDSPFEAFF.

This chain links TRBV27 with TRBJ1-1; D is ambiguous. Germline CDR1 and CDR2: MNHEY and SMNVEV (reference sequence). This CDR3 has 13 amino acids. Trimming shortened V by 10 bases and J by 0 bases, and 12 bases separated the two germline ends. CDR3 sequence: CAIPRSLNTEAFF. CDR3 bases: TGTGCCATCCCGAGGAGCCTGAACACTGAAGCTTTCTTT.

This sequence joins TRBV7-6 and TRBJ2-1; perhaps TRBD1 as D (6 bases). Per germline, CDR1 SGHVS and CDR2 FNYEAQ. This CDR3 is built from 14 residues. Trimming removed 0 bases at V and 12 bases at J, with 15 bases between. The CDR3 region has the DNA TGTGCCAGCAGCTTAGCGCAGGGGTTTGGGGGGCAGTTCTTC. It yields the protein CASSLAQGFGGQFF.

This clone was detected only a few times. The rearrangement uses TRBV6-4 and TRBJ2-3, with 9 positions matching TRBD2. V dropped 6 bases and J dropped 0; count of bases not matched to a gene: 4. The germline V gene has CDR1 MRHNA and CDR2 SNTAGT. The CDR3 has 15 amino acids. CDR3 protein: CASSERGASTDTQYF. DNA for the CDR3: TGTGCCAGCAGCGAGCGGGGGGCTAGCACAGATACGCAGTATTTT.

This clone was picked up one time. This chain links TRBV7-2 with TRBJ2-3; 8 nucleotides line up with TRBD2. V shed 5 bases and J 3 bases; nucleotides not matched to a gene: 7. Per the germline V gene, CDR1 is SGHTA and CDR2 is FQGNSA. The CDR3 spans 15 residues. The CDR3 here is CASSPGGAVTDTQYF. The DNA for the CDR3 is TGTGCCAGCAGCCCCGGGGGGGCAGTTACAGATACGCAGTATTTT.

This chain connects TRBV11-3 to TRBJ2-3, with a possible D match to TRBD2 (5 bases). This CDR3 has 13 amino acids. Germline CDR1 and CDR2: SGHNT and YENEEA. V lost 1 base to trimming and J lost 3 bases, with 5 bases between them. The CDR3 DNA reads TGTGCCAGCAGCTTAGGGGAGACAGATACGCAGTATTTT. Its translation: CASSLGETDTQYF.